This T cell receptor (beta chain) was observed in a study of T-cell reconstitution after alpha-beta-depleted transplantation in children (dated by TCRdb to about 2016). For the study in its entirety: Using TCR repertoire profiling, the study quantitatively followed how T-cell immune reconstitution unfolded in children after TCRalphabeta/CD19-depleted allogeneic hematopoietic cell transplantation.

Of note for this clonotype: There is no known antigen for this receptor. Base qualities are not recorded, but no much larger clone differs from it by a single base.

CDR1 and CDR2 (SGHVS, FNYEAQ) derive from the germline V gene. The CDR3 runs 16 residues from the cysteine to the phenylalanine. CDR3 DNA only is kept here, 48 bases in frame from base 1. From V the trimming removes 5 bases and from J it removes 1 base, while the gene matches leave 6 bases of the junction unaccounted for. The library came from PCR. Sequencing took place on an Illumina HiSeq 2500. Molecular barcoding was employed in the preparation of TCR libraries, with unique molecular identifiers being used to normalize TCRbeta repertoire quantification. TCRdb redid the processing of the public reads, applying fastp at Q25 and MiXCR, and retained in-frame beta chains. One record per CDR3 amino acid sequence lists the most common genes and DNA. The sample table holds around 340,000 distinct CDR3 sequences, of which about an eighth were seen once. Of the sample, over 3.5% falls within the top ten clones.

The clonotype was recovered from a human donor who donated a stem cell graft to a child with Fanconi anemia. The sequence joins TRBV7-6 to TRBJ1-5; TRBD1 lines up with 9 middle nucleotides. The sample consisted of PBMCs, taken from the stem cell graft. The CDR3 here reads CASSLTGGGSNQPQHF. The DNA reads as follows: TGTGCCAGCAGCCTCACAGGGGGCGGAAGCAATCAGCCCCAGCATTTT.